The 17 T cell receptor beta chains in this list originate from one sample, sequenced in a study of OX40 agonist ivuxolimab in advanced cancers. Sequenced by immunoSEQ multiplex PCR; TCRdb stores in-frame clones only, minus some. The sample includes tens of thousands of clones, around 82% of them seen just once. The material was CD4+ or CD8+ T cells sorted from blood, obtained in a trial of the OX40 agonist ivuxolimab. The receptors were sampled from an adult with an advanced solid tumor such as melanoma, head and neck, liver or kidney cancer.

The genes are TRBV5-1 and TRBJ2-3; 9 bases map to TRBD2. There are 16 residues in the CDR3. J was trimmed by 2 bases and V by 2 bases; bases with no gene match: 6. Germline V CDR1 and CDR2: SGHRS, YFSETQ. The CDR3 DNA reads as TGCGCCAGCAGCTTACTTAGCGGGGGACTCACAGATACGCAGTATTTT. Translating gives CASSLLSGGLTDTQYF.

This clone is a singleton in its sample. The chain carries TRBV14 and TRBJ1-2; a possible D gene is TRBD1 (5 bases). V was shortened by 2 bases and J by 4 bases, with 14 bases between the two germline ends. Germline V CDR1 and CDR2: SGHDN, FVKESK. The CDR3 has 15 amino acids. CDR3 protein: CASSQNLGGSYGYTF. In nucleotides, the CDR3 is TGTGCCAGCAGCCAAAATCTGGGGGGATCCTATGGCTACACCTTC.

The gene calls are TRBV6-5 and TRBJ2-5; 10 bases fit TRBD1. V trimming: 0 bases; J trimming: 5 bases; junction bases outside the gene matches: 6. The CDR3 runs 16 residues. Germline assignment: CDR1 MNHEY and CDR2 SVGAGI. The CDR3 DNA is TGTGCCAGCAGTTACTCCCGACAGGGGGCCGGGGAGACCCAGTACTTC. Protein product: CASSYSRQGAGETQYF.

The gene calls are TRBV5-1 and TRBJ1-2, with a weak D call TRBD1 (6 bases). The V gene's germline CDR1 is SGHRS and CDR2 YFSETQ. This CDR3 is 15 amino acids long. Trimming stripped 4 bases from V and 0 bases from J, with 13 bases between. The CDR3 loop reads CASSIGQSPNYGYTF. CDR3 DNA: TGCGCCAGCAGCATAGGACAGAGCCCTAACTATGGCTACACCTTC.

This clone has more than one count but fewer than ten. The CDR3 DNA sequence: TGCGCCAGCAGCTTTAACCGGGACAGGGGCTACGAGCAGTACTTC. It encodes CASSFNRDRGYEQYF. V gene TRBV4-3 combines with J gene TRBJ2-7; 10 bases are a match to TRBD1. Germline V gene lookup returns CDR1 LGHNA and CDR2 YSLEER. J gave up 3 bases and V 5 bases, and 7 bases lay outside the gene matches. The CDR3 totals 15 residues.

V gene TRBV2 combines with J gene TRBJ1-5, with a possible D match to TRBD1 (6 bases). This CDR3 region has 14 residues. The V gene's germline CDR1 is SNHLY and CDR2 FYNNEI. The germline V and J ends were trimmed by 3 bases and 3 bases, with 9 bases remaining between them. Written as DNA, the CDR3 is TGTGCCAGCAGTGAGTGGGGGCCCAATCAGCCCCAGCATTTT. Translated, it gives CASSEWGPNQPQHF.

This clone was recorded once. The rearrangement joins TRBV11-3 to TRBJ2-2, with 7 bases aligning to TRBD1. This CDR3 spans 15 amino acids. Germline V gene lookup returns CDR1 SGHNT and CDR2 YENEEA. The J segment lost 4 bases and the V segment lost 6 bases, leaving 8 bases of the junction unmatched. DNA of the CDR3: TGTGCCAGCAGGTCCCGACAGGGATTCACCGGGGAGCTGTTTTTT. Protein: CASRSRQGFTGELFF.

The chain uses TRBV7-2 and TRBJ1-4; maybe TRBD1 (5 bases). Looked up from germline, CDR1 is SGHTA and CDR2 is FQGNSA. V was shortened by 1 base and J by 0 bases, with 15 bases between the two germline ends. This CDR3 has 18 residues. CDR3 region: CASSLDFPGPATNEKLFF. The CDR3 coding sequence is TGTGCCAGCAGCTTAGATTTTCCGGGGCCCGCAACTAATGAAAAACTGTTTTTT.

The rearrangement links TRBV7-2 to TRBJ2-7; 8 bases match TRBD2. Germline CDR1 SGHTA, CDR2 FQGNSA. Trimming removed 2 bases from V and 2 bases from J; junction bases left unmatched: 5. The length of the CDR3 is 15 residues. CDR3 protein: CASSLQVSGAYEQYF. In DNA form, the CDR3 reads TGTGCCAGCAGCTTACAGGTTAGCGGGGCCTACGAGCAGTACTTC.

The CDR3 nucleotides are TGCAGCGCGGATATCACAGATACGCAGTATTTT. Encoded protein: CSADITDTQYF. The rearrangement links TRBV20-1 to TRBJ2-3; D remains ambiguous. The V gene's germline CDR1 is DFQATT and CDR2 SNEGSKA (reference sequence). This CDR3 spans 11 amino acids.

The chain carries TRBV4-3 and TRBJ2-1; TRBD2 matches at 7 bases. This CDR3 region has 15 residues. Germline lookup yields CDR1 LGHNA and CDR2 YSLEER. V shed 1 base and J 9 bases; nucleotides not matched to a gene: 9. As DNA, the CDR3 is TGCGCCAGCAGCCAAGCGGACCGGGGGGAGGCTGAGCAGTTCTTC. Its translation is CASSQADRGEAEQFF.

The chain is built from TRBV5-1 and TRBJ1-1; tentative D call: TRBD1 (5 bases). The CDR3 totals 15 residues. The germline V gene encodes CDR1 SGHRS and CDR2 YFSETQ. Deletions cut 4 bases from V and 2 bases from J, with 15 bases between. CDR3 amino acids: CASSGSTVLNTEAFF. CDR3 coding DNA: TGCGCCAGCAGCGGCTCGACAGTACTAAACACTGAAGCTTTCTTT.

V usage is TRBV6-5 and J usage is TRBJ2-7; the D gene is possibly TRBD1 (6 bases). Germline V gives CDR1 MNHEY, CDR2 SVGAGI. This CDR3 is 12 amino acids long. Trimming left V 7 bases short and J 7 bases short, with 14 bases between. DNA of the CDR3: TGTGCCAGCAAAGCAGGGGCCGGAGAGCAGTACTTC. Translation: CASKAGAGEQYF.

The chain combines TRBV7-8 with TRBJ2-3; 10 bases align to TRBD1. The CDR3 consists of 15 residues. V lost 5 bases, J lost 3 bases, and 5 bases stayed unmatched. The germline CDR1 and CDR2 sequences are SGHVS and FQNEAQ. The CDR3 coding sequence is TGTGCCAGCAGCAGAGACAGGGGGCGAACAGATACGCAGTATTTT. Translated, it gives CASSRDRGRTDTQYF.

This clone was detected a few times. The chain joins TRBV18 to TRBJ2-2; the D is unclear. In germline, CDR1 is KGHSH, CDR2 LQKENI. The CDR3 runs to 13 residues. Trimming cost V 3 bases and J 7 bases, with 9 bases left between them. In DNA, the CDR3 is TGTGCCAGCTCACCGGGGTCAGACGGGGAGCTGTTTTTT. It is translated as CASSPGSDGELFF.

The table lists this clone with a count of one. V usage is TRBV5-5 and J usage is TRBJ2-7; 7 positions agree with TRBD1. Germline V lookup: CDR1 SGHKS, CDR2 YYEKEE (reference sequence). Unmatched junction bases numbered 13, after V lost 0 bases and J lost 1 base. The CDR3 length is 18 residues. In nucleotides, the CDR3 is TGTGCCAGCAGCTTGGCCCCACAGGGGTTAGTGGCATCCTACGAGCAGTACTTC. Amino acids: CASSLAPQGLVASYEQYF.

The chain uses TRBV21-1 and TRBJ1-2. TRBV21-1 is annotated as a pseudogene. This CDR3 has 16 residues. The CDR3, as DNA: TGTGCCAGCAGCAAAATCCCGGGAGCCTTTAACTATGGCTACACCTTC. Amino acid sequence: CASSKIPGAFNYGYTF.